Each of the 24 T cell receptor beta chains below was sequenced from the same sample in a study of regulatory T cells in long-lasting Graves disease. Time point described: persistent/refractory GD, antithyroid drugs over 5 years with positive TRAb. PBMCs were the source of the RNA used for TCR sequencing. Building the TCR beta libraries relied on iRepertoire HTBI primers, and CDR3 regions underwent Arm-PCR. TCRdb re-called the multiplex PCR reads with MiXCR, one entry per CDR3 protein. Among about 470,000 distinct CDR3 sequences listed, 20% to 25% were seen once. The sample here was peripheral blood mononuclear cells (PBMCs), taken when the disease was refractory, from a patient treated with antithyroid drugs. These receptors all come from a female donor with Graves disease.

In this sample, this clonotype turned up many times. The J gene is TRBJ2-5, the V gene TRBV11-2, with no clear D. Germline-derived CDR1 and CDR2 are SGHAT and FQNNGV. Trimming took 4 bases from V and 3 from J, leaving 9 bases between them. This CDR3 contains 13 residues. The CDR3 DNA follows: TGTGCCAGCAGCTATAGGGTAAAAGAGACCCAGTACTTC. This codes for CASSYRVKETQYF.

This clonotype was recorded at least ten times. The chain joins TRBV30 to TRBJ2-5; D ambiguous. Germline assignment: CDR1 GTSNPN and CDR2 SVGIG (reference sequence). The CDR3 has 15 amino acids. V was clipped by 3 bases and J by 5 bases, with 19 bases between them. CDR3 in amino acids: CAWSAQEAGSETQYF. CDR3 in DNA: TGTGCCTGGAGCGCTCAGGAAGCCGGATCGGAGACCCAGTACTTC.

This chain links TRBV5-1 with TRBJ2-2; D is possibly TRBD2 (6 bases). CDR1 and CDR2 (germline): SGHRS, YFSETQ. The CDR3 sequence is 15 residues long. Trimming shortened V by 5 bases and J by 2 bases, and 13 bases separated the two germline ends. The CDR3 coding sequence is TGCGCCAGCAGTTCCGGACTAATCAACACCGGGGAGCTGTTTTTT. Its translation is CASSSGLINTGELFF.

The chain recombines TRBV29-1 with TRBJ1-1; the D gene is possibly TRBD1 (5 bases). The V and J ends lost 6 bases and 5 bases respectively, with 22 bases between them. Germline CDR1 SQVTM, CDR2 ANQGSEA. The CDR3 is made up of 15 amino acids. The CDR3 protein is CSVIGTDYSWTEAFF. The CDR3 DNA sequence: TGCAGCGTCATCGGGACGGACTATAGTTGGACTGAAGCTTTCTTT.

In this sample, this clonotype turned up many times. The chain has TRBV2 and TRBJ1-5, with 9 nucleotides matching TRBD1. CDR1 is SNHLY and CDR2 is FYNNEI in the germline V gene. The CDR3 length is 14 residues. Trimming removed 3 bases from V and 5 bases from J; junction bases left unmatched: 2. This CDR3 reads CASSETGGDQPQHF. As DNA, the CDR3 is TGTGCCAGCAGTGAGACAGGGGGGGATCAGCCCCAGCATTTT.

This clonotype occurred many times. The chain is built from TRBV28 and TRBJ1-5, with TRBD1 matching over 8 bases. J lost 7 bases, V lost 4 bases, and 21 bases had no gene match. The length of the CDR3 is 19 residues. In germline, CDR1 is MDHEN, CDR2 SYDVKM. The CDR3 here is CASSSLNDENRGGRQPQHF. The CDR3 DNA is TGTGCCAGCAGTTCACTAAACGACGAAAACAGGGGGGGGAGACAGCCCCAGCATTTT.

This sequence joins TRBV6-1 and TRBJ2-7; TRBD2 matches 8 bases. V gave up 7 bases and J gave up 0 bases; unmatched junction bases: 17. CDR3 length: 18 amino acids. CDR1 and CDR2 from the germline V gene are MNHNS and SASEGT. The CDR3 DNA sequence: TGTGCCAGCATCTCCGGATACTCTAGCGGGCGGAGCTCCTACGAGCAGTACTTC. It yields the protein CASISGYSSGRSSYEQYF.

This clonotype was seen ten or more times. This CDR3 reads CASGLGGSSYEQYF. CDR3 bases: TGTGCTAGTGGTTTGGGGGGGAGCTCCTACGAGCAGTACTTC. The rearrangement links TRBV12-5 to TRBJ2-7, with D possibly called TRBD1 or TRBD2 (5 bases each). V was trimmed by 1 base and J by 0 bases, leaving 7 bases between them. The CDR3 runs to 14 residues. Germline V gives CDR1 LGHNT, CDR2 FRNRAP.

The chain is built from TRBV6-1 and TRBJ1-5; 7 nucleotides agree with TRBD1. J was trimmed by 11 bases and V by 4 bases; bases with no gene match: 14. This CDR3 comprises 15 residues. Germline CDR1 reads MNHNS; CDR2 reads SASEGT. CDR3 sequence (DNA): TGTGCCAGCAGTGGCGGAGGGGGCGCGATCCAGACCCAGCATTTT. This translates into CASSGGGGAIQTQHF.

This clonotype has at least ten counts. V and J are TRBV28 and TRBJ2-5, with TRBD1 identical over 7 bases. The CDR3 extends over 17 amino acids. V lost 10 bases to trimming and J lost 3 bases; unmatched junction nucleotides: 20. Germline CDR1 and CDR2: MDHEN and SYDVKM. The DNA of the CDR3 is TGTGCCACTCTTGACACAGGGGAAGAAAGTAAGAAAGAGACCCAGTACTTC. This gives the protein CATLDTGEESKKETQYF. The full variable domain, in which reference TRBV28 and TRBJ2-5 provide the parts outside the CDR3, is DVKVTQSSRYLVKRTGEKVFLECVQDMDHENMFWYRQDPGLGLRLIYFSYDVKMKEKGDIPEGYSVSREKKERFSLILESASTNQTSMYLCATLDTGEESKKETQYFGPGTRLLVL.

This clonotype was seen only once. A much more abundant neighbour one base away suggests this may be a read error. V is TRBV7-8 and J is TRBJ1-1, with D unresolved. This CDR3 spans 11 amino acids. CDR1 and CDR2 from the germline V gene are SGHVS and FQNEAQ. The CDR3 protein is CATIMNTEALF. In DNA form, the CDR3 reads TGTGCCACCATTATGAACACTGAAGCTCTCTTT.

This clonotype was counted many times. The chain uses TRBV2 and TRBJ1-1; possibly TRBD1 for D (6 bases). V was shortened by 10 bases and J by 5 bases, with 14 bases between the two germline ends. The CDR3 runs 12 residues. Germline V gene sequence: CDR1 SNHLY, CDR2 FYNNEI. The DNA of the CDR3 is TGTGCCACCTCAGGGGCGGGAACTGAAGCTTTCTTT. Protein sequence: CATSGAGTEAFF.

This sequence joins TRBV7-2 and TRBJ1-5, with D perhaps TRBD1 (6 bases). Trimming shortened V by 5 bases and J by 4 bases, and 18 bases separated the two germline ends. The CDR3 runs 16 residues. The germline gives CDR1 SGHTA, CDR2 FQGNSA. The CDR3 loop reads CASSPGGQGTNQPQHF. The CDR3 nucleotides are TGTGCCAGCAGCCCCGGGGGGCAGGGGACAAATCAGCCCCAGCATTTT.

In its sample, this clonotype was seen many times. V gene TRBV2 combines with J gene TRBJ2-7, with D possibly being TRBD2 (5 bases). Per the germline V gene, CDR1 is SNHLY and CDR2 is FYNNEI. This CDR3 contains 14 residues. V lost 3 bases and J 1 base, leaving 10 bases between the germline ends. CDR3: CASSDRGVSYEQYF. CDR3 in DNA: TGTGCCAGCAGTGATCGGGGAGTTTCCTACGAGCAGTACTTC. The full variable domain, with the rest looked up from reference TRBV2 and TRBJ2-7, is EPEVTQTPSHQVTQMGQEVILRCVPISNHLYFYWYRQILGQKVEFLVSFYNNEISEKSEIFDDQFSVERPDGSNFTLKIRSTKLEDSAMYFCASSDRGVSYEQYFGPGTRLTVT.

The chain uses TRBV29-1 and TRBJ2-7; possible D gene TRBD2, 5 bases. From germline, CDR1 is SQVTM and CDR2 ANQGSEA. V shed 0 bases and J shed 3 bases, with 12 bases lying between them. The CDR3 extends over 14 amino acids. In DNA, the CDR3 is TGCAGCGTTGAAGATGGGGAGACAAGCTACGAGCAGTACTTC. Protein sequence: CSVEDGETSYEQYF.

This clonotype was seen repeatedly, ten times or more. The chain employs TRBV6-9 and TRBJ2-7, with D perhaps being TRBD1 or TRBD2 (5 bases each). CDR1 and CDR2 (germline): MNHGY, SVAAGI. V gave up 3 bases and J gave up 3 bases, with 9 bases separating them. The CDR3 sequence is 13 residues long. The DNA for the CDR3 is TGTGCCAGCAGTTACGGGGCACTCTACGAGCAGTACTTC. It is translated as CASSYGALYEQYF.

This clonotype showed up many times. This chain uses TRBV28 with TRBJ1-5; D is perhaps TRBD1 (6 bases). Trimming left V 3 bases short and J 0 bases short, with 21 bases between. Germline V gives CDR1 MDHEN, CDR2 SYDVKM. CDR3 length: 19 amino acids. The CDR3 reads CASSFLGAPDTYSNQPQHF. Written as DNA, the CDR3 is TGTGCCAGCAGTTTTTTGGGGGCGCCCGATACTTATAGCAATCAGCCCCAGCATTTT. Variable domain in full (rest from reference TRBV28 and TRBJ1-5): DVKVTQSSRYLVKRTGEKVFLECVQDMDHENMFWYRQDPGLGLRLIYFSYDVKMKEKGDIPEGYSVSREKKERFSLILESASTNQTSMYLCASSFLGAPDTYSNQPQHFGDGTRLSIL.

This chain joins TRBV27 and TRBJ1-1; D is perhaps TRBD1 (6 bases). CDR3 length: 13 amino acids. With 8 bases removed from V and 2 bases from J, the gap between germline ends came to 12 bases. The germline V gene encodes CDR1 MNHEY and CDR2 SMNVEV (reference sequence). The CDR3 spells CASSYRDNTEAFF. The CDR3 DNA is TGTGCCAGCTCTTACAGGGATAACACTGAAGCTTTCTTT.

This clonotype was observed many times. This chain connects TRBV12-3 or TRBV12-4 to TRBJ2-7; D gene unclear. The CDR3 covers 14 residues. V dropped 1 base and J dropped 0 bases, with 7 bases sitting between them. The CDR3, as DNA: TGTGCCAGCAGTTTAGGCAGTCACTCCTACGAGCAGTACTTC. Its translation is CASSLGSHSYEQYF.

Ten or more counts support this clonotype. The chain couples TRBV6-2 or TRBV6-3 to TRBJ2-6; possibly TRBD1 for D (5 bases). Trimming removed 2 bases from V and 2 bases from J, with 13 bases in between. CDR1 and CDR2 (germline): MNHEY, SVGEGT. This CDR3 is 17 amino acids long. The DNA for the CDR3 is TGTGCCAGCAGTTACAAAGAATCAGGGACTGGGGCCAACGTCCTGACTTTC. It specifies CASSYKESGTGANVLTF.

This clonotype has a handful of counts. This chain uses TRBV12-3 or TRBV12-4 with TRBJ2-3; 13 bases align to TRBD2. This CDR3 comprises 16 residues. Trimming cost V 5 bases and J 5 bases; bases outside gene matches: 7. The DNA for the CDR3 is TGTGCCAGCAGTCCAGGGACTAGCGGGGAGAGAGATACGCAGTATTTT. Its protein is CASSPGTSGERDTQYF.

This clonotype was observed many times. The V gene is TRBV11-2, the J gene TRBJ2-5; no reliable D call. The ends were cut back, 3 bases at V and 1 base at J, with 9 bases in the middle. The CDR3 is 14 amino acids. Germline V gene data show CDR1 as SGHAT and CDR2 as FQNNGV. The CDR3: CASSFFQFQETQYF. CDR3 sequence (DNA): TGTGCCAGCAGCTTTTTCCAGTTCCAAGAGACCCAGTACTTC.

This rearrangement joins TRBV6-1 to TRBJ2-2, with 8 nucleotides matching TRBD2. This CDR3 region has 14 residues. The V and J ends lost 6 bases and 6 bases, in that order; junction bases with no gene match: 6. Germline V gene sequence: CDR1 MNHNS, CDR2 SASEGT. The CDR3, as DNA: TGTGCCAGCAGGAGCGGGAGTTGGGCCGGGGAGCTGTTTTTT. Protein product: CASRSGSWAGELFF.

This clonotype was counted only a few times. The V and J genes are TRBV7-2 and TRBJ2-5; the match to TRBD2 covers 8 bases. CDR3 size: 16 residues. J gave up 4 bases and V 6 bases, and 13 bases lay outside the gene matches. CDR1 is SGHTA and CDR2 is FQGNSA in the germline V gene. CDR3 sequence: CASSSIAGNRRETQYF. As DNA, the CDR3 is TGTGCCAGCAGTTCTATAGCGGGAAATCGGCGAGAGACCCAGTACTTC.